The 8 T cell receptor beta chains listed next were all sequenced from one sample in a study of blood T cell repertoires in COVID-19. Profiled with immunoSEQ multiplex PCR; TCRdb holds only in-frame clones, not every one. The table has some 270,000 clones, approximately 86% seen once. Material: peripheral blood. The receptors shown here come from a woman aged 60-75 years who had recovered from COVID-19.

The chain has TRBV6-2 or TRBV6-3 and TRBJ1-2; TRBD1 might be the D (6 bases). V was clipped by 6 bases and J by 6 bases, with 11 bases between them. The germline CDR1 and CDR2 sequences are MNHEY and SVGEGT. There are 12 residues in the CDR3. For the CDR3, the DNA is TGTGCCAGCAGCCTACAGGGTCATGGCTACACCTTC. Protein product: CASSLQGHGYTF.

The chain carries TRBV5-4 and TRBJ1-1; weak D call: TRBD1 (6 bases). V was trimmed by 3 bases and J by 1 base, leaving 10 bases between them. From germline, CDR1 is SGHNT and CDR2 YYREEE (reference sequence). CDR3 length equals 14 residues. As DNA, the CDR3 is TGTGCCAGCAGCTCCCGGACAGCGAACACTGAAGCTTTCTTT. Protein: CASSSRTANTEAFF.

The chain employs TRBV3-1 (or the pseudogene TRBV3-2) and TRBJ2-7; TRBD2 aligns across 8 bases. Germline V lookup: CDR1 LGHDT, CDR2 YNNKEL (reference sequence). Trimming removed 8 bases from V and 0 bases from J; junction bases left unmatched: 3. The CDR3 runs 13 residues. DNA of the CDR3: TGTGCCAGCGGCGGGGGGATCTCCTACGAGCAGTACTTC. Translation gives CASGGGISYEQYF.

This clone was seen a single time. The sample contains more than one DNA sequence encoding this CDR3. V usage is TRBV2 and J usage is TRBJ2-7; D call uncertain. The germline gives CDR1 SNHLY, CDR2 FYNNEI. The V end lost 5 bases, the J end lost 3 bases, and 8 bases lay between the germline ends. The CDR3 spans 12 residues. The CDR3 spells CASSTTRYEQYF. The CDR3 bases are TGTGCCAGCAGTACTACACGCTACGAGCAGTACTTC.

The chain couples TRBV12-3 or TRBV12-4 to TRBJ2-3; no definite D call. The germline V and J ends were trimmed by 6 bases and 7 bases, with 8 bases remaining between them. The CDR3 runs 11 residues. CDR3 amino acids: CASRIANTQYF. The CDR3 nucleotides read TGTGCCAGCAGAATAGCAAATACGCAGTATTTT.

V and J are TRBV9 and TRBJ1-6; TRBD1 matches 10 bases. Losses at the gene ends were 5 bases for V and 6 bases for J; bases not matched to a gene: 2. The CDR3 has 14 residues. The germline gives CDR1 SGDLS, CDR2 YYNGEE. This CDR3 reads CASRRDRGNSPLHF. Written as DNA, the CDR3 is TGTGCCAGCAGGAGGGACAGGGGTAATTCACCCCTCCACTTT.

Points on this clone: One end of the junction fails to match germline, which may point to a read error. The chain combines TRBV6-1 with TRBJ1-2, with a tentative D call TRBD1 (6 bases). This CDR3 has 14 amino acids. Germline lookup yields CDR1 MNHNS and CDR2 SASEGT. This CDR3 is CASCDRLRCYGYTF. The CDR3 DNA sequence: TGTGCCAGCTGTGACAGGTTAAGATGCTATGGCTACACCTTC.

In DNA, the CDR3 is TGTGCCAGCAGCCTCCGGAGACCCCTCCACTTT. Translating it yields CASSLRRPLHF. The chain links TRBV28 to TRBJ1-6; no clear D. This CDR3 has 11 amino acids. The V end was cut by 6 bases, the J end by 12 bases, with 9 bases between. From germline, CDR1 is MDHEN and CDR2 SYDVKM. Full variable domain (outside the CDR3, taken from reference TRBV28 and TRBJ1-6): DVKVTQSSRYLVKRTGEKVFLECVQDMDHENMFWYRQDPGLGLRLIYFSYDVKMKEKGDIPEGYSVSREKKERFSLILESASTNQTSMYLCASSLRRPLHFGNGTRLTVT.